The 18 T cell receptor beta chains below come from one sample, sequenced in a study of T cell responses to AZD1222 COVID-19 vaccine. Assay: immunoSEQ multiplex PCR; the TCRdb copy retains only in-frame clones and omits some. There are fewer than 150,000 clones in the sample; about 85% occur only once, and 1.4% to 1.5% lies in the top ten. Sequenced material: peripheral blood, taken on day 0 of AZD1222 vaccination. The receptors originated from an adult in good health.

This sequence joins TRBV5-4 and TRBJ2-7; TRBD1 matches 11 bases. Germline V gene sequence: CDR1 SGHNT, CDR2 YYREEE (reference sequence). V gave up 2 bases and J gave up 3 bases; unmatched junction bases: 1. The CDR3 consists of 14 residues. The CDR3 bases are TGTGCCAGCAGCTTCGGGACAGGGGGCTACGAGCAGTACTTC. Its translation is CASSFGTGGYEQYF.

The chain carries TRBV7-2 and TRBJ1-3, with D unresolved. The V gene lost 5 bases and the J gene lost 1 base, with 6 bases spanning the gap. Germline V lookup: CDR1 SGHTA, CDR2 FQGNSA. This CDR3 contains 13 residues. The CDR3 region has the DNA TGTGCCAGCAGCGTGGATTCTGGAAACACCATATATTTT. Its protein is CASSVDSGNTIYF.

This sequence joins TRBV28 and TRBJ2-5; the match to TRBD2 covers 9 bases. Unmatched junction bases numbered 13, after V lost 1 base and J lost 7 bases. This CDR3 comprises 17 residues. Looked up from germline, CDR1 is MDHEN and CDR2 is SYDVKM. The CDR3 here is CASSLYVSGGQSRTQYF. As DNA, the CDR3 is TGTGCCAGCAGTTTATACGTTAGCGGGGGTCAATCGCGGACCCAGTACTTC.

The chain has TRBV19 and TRBJ1-3; 8 positions match TRBD1. The CDR3 consists of 16 residues. CDR1 and CDR2 from the germline V gene are LNHDA and SQIVND (reference sequence). Trimming removed 8 bases from V and 0 bases from J; junction bases left unmatched: 9. The CDR3 nucleotides read TGTGCCAGTTCCGGAGCAACAGGGGGCTCTGGAAACACCATATATTTT. It is translated as CASSGATGGSGNTIYF.

The V and J genes are TRBV19 and TRBJ1-1; D possibly corresponds to TRBD1 (6 bases). The germline V gene encodes CDR1 LNHDA and CDR2 SQIVND (reference sequence). This CDR3 is built from 16 residues. The V end lost 5 bases, the J end lost 0 bases, and 16 bases lay between the germline ends. The CDR3 loop reads CASSLPPGAVNTEAFF. The DNA for the CDR3 is TGTGCCAGTAGTCTCCCCCCGGGGGCGGTGAACACTGAAGCTTTCTTT.

This clone was recorded once. V and J are TRBV5-1 and TRBJ2-3; D is possibly TRBD2 (7 bases). This CDR3 contains 14 residues. Germline V lookup: CDR1 SGHRS, CDR2 YFSETQ. Trimming cost V 1 base and J 4 bases, with 10 bases left between them. The CDR3 protein is CASSLQGRADTQYF. DNA of the CDR3: TGCGCCAGCAGCTTGCAGGGGAGGGCAGATACGCAGTATTTT.

The sample holds a few counts of this clone. The chain recombines TRBV4-1 with TRBJ1-6; D is undetermined. Trimming left V 3 bases short and J 10 bases short, with 13 bases between. The CDR3 is 14 residues long. The germline CDR1 and CDR2 sequences are MGHRA and YSYEKL. The CDR3 coding sequence is TGCGCCAGCAGCCAGGTCCCGCTTCGATCACCCCTCCACTTT. Translated: CASSQVPLRSPLHF.

The genes are TRBV5-4 and TRBJ2-7; 10 nucleotides match TRBD1. V gave up 3 bases and J gave up 6 bases; unmatched junction bases: 6. CDR1 SGHNT and CDR2 YYREEE come from the germline V gene (reference sequence). This CDR3 comprises 14 residues. In nucleotides, the CDR3 is TGTGCCAGCAGCTGGGGACAGGGGAACCGCGAGCAGTACTTC. Translation: CASSWGQGNREQYF.

The CDR3 coding sequence is TGTGCCTGGAGTGTAAGCCCGGGCGGGTTTCGGGGTGGCTACACCTTC. Translated, it gives CAWSVSPGGFRGGYTF. This rearrangement joins TRBV30 to TRBJ1-2; D is unclear. With 0 bases removed from V and 7 bases from J, the gap between germline ends came to 21 bases. This CDR3 is built from 16 residues. The germline V gene has CDR1 GTSNPN and CDR2 SVGIG (reference sequence). Based on the CDR3 plus reference TRBV30 and TRBJ1-2, the full variable domain is SQTIHQWPATLVQPVGSPLSLECTVEGTSNPNLYWYRQAAGRGLQLLFYSVGIGQISSEVPQNLSASRPQDRQFILSSKKLLLSDSGFYLCAWSVSPGGFRGGYTFGSGTRLTVV.

CDR3 in DNA: TGTGCCAGCAGTTCAAGCGGACAGAATTCACCCCTCCACTTT. It yields the protein CASSSSGQNSPLHF. The chain employs TRBV2 and TRBJ1-6; the D gene is possibly TRBD1 (6 bases). The CDR3 runs 14 residues. Germline CDR1 and CDR2: SNHLY and FYNNEI. V was trimmed by 5 bases and J by 7 bases, leaving 12 bases between them.

The chain employs TRBV2 and TRBJ2-7; D gene unclear. Per the germline V gene, CDR1 is SNHLY and CDR2 is FYNNEI. The CDR3 is 11 residues long. V was shortened by 3 bases and J by 7 bases, with 7 bases between the two germline ends. DNA of the CDR3: TGTGCCAGCAGTGATTGGCAAGAGCAGTACTTC. Its translation: CASSDWQEQYF.

The rearrangement joins TRBV28 to TRBJ1-1; D possibly corresponds to TRBD1 (5 bases). Germline V gene sequence: CDR1 MDHEN, CDR2 SYDVKM. Trimming took off 3 bases at V and 6 bases at J, with 14 bases between the two ends. The CDR3 spans 14 residues. DNA of the CDR3: TGTGCCAGCAGTTTGGGGGGGGGTAACGCTGAAGCTTTCTTT. As protein: CASSLGGGNAEAFF.

The chain couples TRBV13 to TRBJ1-1; tentative D call: TRBD1 (5 bases). CDR3 size: 12 residues. V lost 10 bases, J lost 2 bases, and 11 bases lay in between. Germline V gene lookup returns CDR1 PRHDT and CDR2 FYEKMQ (reference sequence). The CDR3 region is CANSQGNTEAFF. The CDR3 nucleotides read TGTGCCAATTCTCAGGGAAACACTGAAGCTTTCTTT.

This clone was counted a single time. The chain combines TRBV27 with TRBJ2-5; TRBD2 agrees at 7 bases. This CDR3 region has 16 residues. The junction had 10 bases not matched to a gene; V was cut back by 5 bases and J by 1 base. From germline, CDR1 is MNHEY and CDR2 SMNVEV (reference sequence). Here the CDR3 DNA reads TGTGCCAGCAGTGTCTCTAGCGGACCTCCCCAAGAGACCCAGTACTTC. As protein: CASSVSSGPPQETQYF.

This clone appeared a few times. The chain has TRBV4-1 and TRBJ1-6; TRBD1 matches 7 bases. CDR1 is MGHRA and CDR2 is YSYEKL in the germline V gene. Trimming took 6 bases from V and 5 from J; bases not matched to a gene: 7. The length of the CDR3 is 15 residues. CDR3 DNA: TGCGCCAGCAGTCCCGGGACAGTTAATAATTCACCCCTCCACTTT. The encoded protein is CASSPGTVNNSPLHF.

The J gene is TRBJ1-1, the V gene TRBV7-2; D possibly corresponds to TRBD1 (6 bases). The CDR3 is 14 residues long. The V and J ends lost 7 bases and 1 base respectively, with 13 bases between them. Germline-derived CDR1 and CDR2 are SGHTA and FQGNSA. The CDR3 coding sequence is TGTGCCAGCACCCCGGGACAATCGAACACTGAAGCTTTCTTT. Translation: CASTPGQSNTEAFF.

The chain is built from TRBV28 and TRBJ1-5; 9 nucleotides agree with TRBD1. This CDR3 comprises 15 residues. The germline CDR1 and CDR2 sequences are MDHEN and SYDVKM. The J segment lost 9 bases and the V segment lost 8 bases, leaving 14 bases of the junction unmatched. Written as DNA, the CDR3 is TGTGCCAGCCTTCCGGGACAGGGAAACCTGCTGCCCCAGCATTTT. Translated: CASLPGQGNLLPQHF.

V is TRBV3-1 (or the pseudogene TRBV3-2) and J is TRBJ2-1, with 8 nucleotides matching TRBD1. Germline V lookup: CDR1 LGHDT, CDR2 YNNKEL (reference sequence). The CDR3 consists of 15 residues. V was clipped by 0 bases and J by 6 bases; unmatched bases: 4. The CDR3 is CASSQDLQGGNEQFF. The CDR3 DNA is TGTGCCAGCAGCCAAGATTTACAGGGGGGCAATGAGCAGTTCTTC.